The 15 T cell receptor beta chains given below trace back to one sample, sequenced in a study of post-analysis software for immune sequencing data. Study-level results: Four or five TRBV segments (TRBV5-6, TRBV5-1 and TRBV20-1 among them) occurred more frequently in patients than in controls.

Their antigens are not known. Sequencing libraries made from TCR beta cDNA carried unique molecular identifiers. MiXCR was run by TCRdb on the PCR reads, yielding one entry per CDR3 protein. The sample shows more than 450,000 distinct CDR3 sequences, about 40% of them seen only once. The sample taken for sequencing was blood. Source of these receptors: a girl aged 10 to 17 with multiple sclerosis.

The rearrangement joins TRBV7-2 to TRBJ1-5; TRBD1 might be the D (6 bases). Trimming left V 5 bases short and J 4 bases short, with 15 bases between. Germline V gives CDR1 SGHTA, CDR2 FQGNSA. The CDR3 extends over 15 amino acids. The CDR3 loop reads CASSKTGYLNQPQHF. In DNA form, the CDR3 reads TGTGCCAGCAGCAAAACAGGGTACTTGAATCAGCCCCAGCATTTT.

This chain connects TRBV20-1 to TRBJ2-7; 7 nucleotides agree with TRBD1. The V segment lost 7 bases and the J segment 0 bases; nucleotides outside the gene matches: 3. Germline V lookup: CDR1 DFQATT, CDR2 SNEGSKA (reference sequence). The CDR3 is 12 amino acids. The CDR3 sequence: CSGTGRSYEQYF. In DNA form, the CDR3 reads TGCAGTGGGACAGGACGCTCCTACGAGCAGTACTTC.

This clonotype was picked up a small number of times. The CDR3 region is CASSSRGEKLFF. CDR3 bases: TGCGCCAGCAGCAGCCGGGGGGAAAAACTGTTTTTT. The J gene is TRBJ1-4, the V gene TRBV5-1; D may be TRBD1 (5 bases). V was cut by 4 bases and J by 8 bases, with 9 bases left in between. Looked up from germline, CDR1 is SGHRS and CDR2 is YFSETQ. The CDR3 spans 12 residues.

V is TRBV20-1 and J is TRBJ1-1; TRBD1 is a possible D gene (6 bases). The CDR3 consists of 13 residues. V was cut by 6 bases and J by 11 bases, with 22 bases left in between. Germline V gene data show CDR1 as DFQATT and CDR2 as SNEGSKA (reference sequence). CDR3 coding DNA: TGCAGTGCAAACCGGGACACCCGTTTTCGGGCTTTCTTT. Translation: CSANRDTRFRAFF.

The CDR3 loop is CASSHIDLVTYNEQYF. CDR3 nucleotide sequence: TGCGCCAGCAGCCATATCGATCTAGTCACCTACAATGAGCAGTACTTC. The V and J genes are TRBV4-1 and TRBJ2-5; no clear D gene. V lost 3 bases to trimming and J lost 11 bases, with 25 bases between them. The CDR3 is 16 residues long. From germline, CDR1 is MGHRA and CDR2 YSYEKL.

To note about this clonotype: A junction end diverges from the germline sequence, so it may reflect a read error. The chain employs TRBV5-1 and TRBJ1-6; maybe TRBD1 (5 bases). CDR3 length: 15 amino acids. Looked up from germline, CDR1 is SGHRS and CDR2 is YFSETQ. CDR3 region: CASSLGRRADSPLHF. CDR3 bases: TGTGCCAGCAGCTTGGGACGACGTGCGGACTCACCCCTCCACTTT.

V gene TRBV28 combines with J gene TRBJ2-1; 7 nucleotides align to TRBD2. Germline V gives CDR1 MDHEN, CDR2 SYDVKM. CDR3 length: 14 residues. J lost 6 bases, V lost 7 bases, and 9 bases had no gene match. The CDR3 nucleotides are TGTGCCAGCACACCGGGGAGGGAGGGCAATGAGCAGTTCTTC. It translates to CASTPGREGNEQFF.

This clonotype has a handful of counts. The V call is TRBV3-1, the J call TRBJ2-1; 9 nucleotides match TRBD1. V dropped 1 base and J dropped 5; count of bases not matched to a gene: 6. This CDR3 is built from 16 residues. Germline-derived CDR1 and CDR2 are LGHDT and YNNKEL (reference sequence). The CDR3 region has the DNA TGTGCCAGCAGCCAAGTTTTAAGGACAGGGGACAATGAGCAGTTCTTC. Amino acids: CASSQVLRTGDNEQFF.

This chain connects TRBV30 to TRBJ2-7; D unresolved. The germline gives CDR1 GTSNPN, CDR2 SVGIG (reference sequence). This CDR3 contains 11 residues. The V gene lost 2 bases and the J gene lost 6 bases, with 8 bases spanning the gap. CDR3 nucleotides: TGTGCCTGGAGTACGCAGTCCGAGCAGTACTTC. Translating gives CAWSTQSEQYF. Combining the CDR3 with reference TRBV30 and TRBJ2-7 gives the whole variable domain SQTIHQWPATLVQPVGSPLSLECTVEGTSNPNLYWYRQAAGRGLQLLFYSVGIGQISSEVPQNLSASRPQDRQFILSSKKLLLSDSGFYLCAWSTQSEQYFGPGTRLTVT.

V and J are TRBV10-3 and TRBJ2-7; 11 nucleotides agree with TRBD2. This CDR3 is 15 amino acids long. Germline trimming cut 10 bases from V and 1 base from J; bases unmatched to any gene: 9. Germline V CDR1 and CDR2: ENHRY, SYGVKD. The CDR3 DNA reads as TGTGCCAGCAGACTAGCGGGGTCTGATTCCTACGAGCAGTACTTC. Its protein is CASRLAGSDSYEQYF.

J is TRBJ2-1 and V is TRBV20-1, with 11 bases aligning to TRBD2. J was trimmed by 8 bases and V by 3 bases; bases with no gene match: 6. This CDR3 has 14 amino acids. The germline V gene encodes CDR1 DFQATT and CDR2 SNEGSKA (reference sequence). The chain's CDR3 is CSASVSGRVYEQFF. The CDR3 DNA reads as TGCAGTGCTAGTGTTAGCGGGAGGGTCTATGAGCAGTTCTTC.

This clonotype was seen a few times. This chain links TRBV20-1 with TRBJ2-3, with a tentative D call TRBD2 (5 bases). The germline V and J ends were trimmed by 5 bases and 0 bases, with 12 bases remaining between them. The CDR3 spans 14 residues. Germline V lookup: CDR1 DFQATT, CDR2 SNEGSKA (reference sequence). Written as DNA, the CDR3 is TGCAGTGCTCCCGGACGGGGAAGCACAGATACGCAGTATTTT. It is translated as CSAPGRGSTDTQYF.

This clonotype was counted a few times. The chain employs TRBV7-2 and TRBJ2-3; D is possibly TRBD1 (5 bases). The CDR3 has 16 amino acids. CDR1 is SGHTA, CDR2 FQGNSA, per germline. Deletions cut 5 bases from V and 3 bases from J, with 18 bases between. CDR3 coding DNA: TGTGCCAGCAGCCTGAAAGGCGGCAGGGTTACAGATACGCAGTATTTT. This sequence encodes CASSLKGGRVTDTQYF.

This clonotype was recorded a few times. The chain recombines TRBV12-3 or TRBV12-4 with TRBJ2-7; 8 bases align to TRBD2. V lost 2 bases to trimming and J lost 5 bases; unmatched junction nucleotides: 8. This CDR3 has 15 residues. DNA for the CDR3: TGTGCCAGCAGTTTAAGGGGACTAGGAATCCACGAGCAGTACTTC. It yields the protein CASSLRGLGIHEQYF.

This clonotype was seen only a few times. The chain recombines TRBV5-1 with TRBJ2-1; 11 positions agree with TRBD2. V shed 4 bases and J 7 bases; nucleotides not matched to a gene: 7. Germline-derived CDR1 and CDR2 are SGHRS and YFSETQ. The CDR3 covers 15 residues. Written as DNA, the CDR3 is TGCGCCAGCAGCGTTAGCGGGGGGGATCAGAATGAGCAGTTCTTC. Protein product: CASSVSGGDQNEQFF.